The 27 T cell receptor beta chains below were found in one sample sequenced in a study of blood T cell repertoires in COVID-19. Profiling relied on immunoSEQ multiplex PCR, and the TCRdb table lists in-frame clones only, not all of them. The data hold 100,000 to 150,000 clones, with roughly 83% observed a single time. What was sequenced was peripheral blood. Receptors were obtained from a man in his sixties with acute or convalescent COVID-19.

The V gene is TRBV2, the J gene TRBJ2-3, with 9 bases matching TRBD1. The CDR3 loop spans 15 amino acids. In germline, CDR1 is SNHLY, CDR2 FYNNEI. V lost 5 bases, J lost 5 bases, and 8 bases stayed unmatched. CDR3 sequence (DNA): TGTGCCAGCAGTCTGGCTACAGGGGGCTTAGATACGCAGTATTTT. Translation: CASSLATGGLDTQYF.

This clone was seen once. V usage is TRBV5-1 and J usage is TRBJ1-3; a possible D gene is TRBD1 (6 bases). Trimming cost V 4 bases and J 0 bases, with 14 bases left between them. CDR1 is SGHRS, CDR2 YFSETQ, per germline. The CDR3 is 16 residues long. The CDR3 coding sequence is TGCGCCAGCAGCCCATTGGACAGAACCTCTGGAAACACCATATATTTT. Its protein is CASSPLDRTSGNTIYF.

This chain uses TRBV7-3 with TRBJ1-5; D uncertain. Germline V gives CDR1 SGHTA, CDR2 FQGTGA. V lost 2 bases and J lost 4, with 6 bases in between. This CDR3 is 13 amino acids long. CDR3 in DNA: TGTGCCAGCAGCTTAGGAGTAAATCAGCCCCAGCATTTT. Protein sequence: CASSLGVNQPQHF.

The CDR3 here is CASSRQGAHGYTF. The CDR3 coding sequence is TGTGCCAGCAGTAGACAGGGGGCGCATGGCTACACCTTC. The genes are TRBV12-3 or TRBV12-4 and TRBJ1-2, with 10 bases fitting TRBD1. V was clipped by 5 bases and J by 6 bases; unmatched bases: 3. CDR3 length: 13 amino acids.

The chain couples TRBV29-1 to TRBJ1-3; D remains ambiguous. Germline values: CDR1 SQVTM, CDR2 ANQGSEA. The CDR3 is 11 residues long. Trimming took 3 bases from V and 3 from J, leaving 3 bases between them. The CDR3 DNA is TGCAGCGTTGATCGTGGAAACACCATATATTTT. It encodes CSVDRGNTIYF.

This clone appeared once. This sequence joins TRBV6-6 and TRBJ2-4; perhaps TRBD1 as D (5 bases). The germline V and J ends were trimmed by 1 base and 0 bases, with 10 bases remaining between them. This CDR3 is 16 amino acids long. Germline values: CDR1 MNHNY, CDR2 SVGAGI (reference sequence). CDR3: CASSYLGRVAKNIQYF. Written as DNA, the CDR3 is TGTGCCAGCAGTTACTTGGGCAGGGTAGCCAAAAACATTCAGTACTTC.

The rearrangement links TRBV5-5 to TRBJ1-4; D is perhaps TRBD1 (5 bases). The germline V and J ends were trimmed by 0 bases and 0 bases, with 9 bases remaining between them. CDR3 length: 16 amino acids. The germline gives CDR1 SGHKS, CDR2 YYEKEE (reference sequence). The CDR3 region is CASSLAGRTTNEKLFF. The CDR3 nucleotides read TGTGCCAGCAGCTTGGCAGGGCGGACAACTAATGAAAAACTGTTTTTT.

The chain recombines TRBV6-5 with TRBJ1-6, with 10 positions matching TRBD1. The junction had 5 bases not matched to a gene; V was cut back by 5 bases and J by 10 bases. The germline gives CDR1 MNHEY, CDR2 SVGAGI. The CDR3 is made up of 14 amino acids. In nucleotides, the CDR3 is TGTGCCAGCAGTCCCGACAGGGGGCAATCACCCCTCCACTTT. It yields the protein CASSPDRGQSPLHF.

A single count supports this clone. The chain links TRBV20-1 to TRBJ1-1, with D hard to call. Germline CDR1 reads DFQATT; CDR2 reads SNEGSKA (reference sequence). CDR3 length: 11 residues. Trimming took off 1 base at V and 5 bases at J, with 5 bases between the two ends. CDR3 sequence reads: CSARVGTEAFF. For the CDR3, the DNA is TGCAGTGCTAGAGTCGGTACTGAAGCTTTCTTT.

V usage is TRBV29-1 and J usage is TRBJ1-1, with TRBD1 identical over 7 bases. V shed 3 bases, J shed 4 bases, and the junction held 11 bases outside the gene matches. Germline V gives CDR1 SQVTM, CDR2 ANQGSEA. The CDR3 has 15 residues. CDR3 region: CSVDGQGGWSTEAFF. The DNA of the CDR3 is TGCAGCGTTGATGGGCAGGGGGGTTGGAGCACTGAAGCTTTCTTT.

This rearrangement joins TRBV24-1 to TRBJ2-7; 7 positions agree with TRBD1. The CDR3 spans 13 residues. Germline V lookup: CDR1 KGHDR, CDR2 SFDVKD. The J segment lost 2 bases and the V segment lost 6 bases, leaving 3 bases of the junction unmatched. The CDR3 DNA reads as TGTGCCACCAGTCGGGACAGCCCCTACGAGCAGTACTTC. It is translated as CATSRDSPYEQYF.

This clone was recorded once. The chain joins TRBV4-1 to TRBJ1-2, with D uncertain. Trimming shortened V by 0 bases and J by 7 bases, and 12 bases separated the two germline ends. There are 14 residues in the CDR3. Germline-derived CDR1 and CDR2 are MGHRA and YSYEKL. The CDR3 here is CASSQDTRSGGYTF. The CDR3, as DNA: TGCGCCAGCAGCCAAGATACCAGATCGGGTGGCTACACCTTC.

The CDR3 here is CASSGTGVYGYTF. The CDR3 DNA sequence: TGTGCCAGTAGTGGGACAGGTGTCTATGGCTACACCTTC. The chain joins TRBV19 to TRBJ1-2, with TRBD1 matching over 8 bases. Germline V gene lookup returns CDR1 LNHDA and CDR2 SQIVND (reference sequence). The CDR3 is 13 amino acids. Trimming cost V 5 bases and J 4 bases; bases outside gene matches: 3.

The rearrangement joins TRBV29-1 to TRBJ2-1; TRBD2 agrees at 11 bases. The CDR3 is made up of 15 amino acids. V was pared by 7 bases and J by 0 bases, with 5 bases of the junction left unmatched. Germline values: CDR1 SQVTM, CDR2 ANQGSEA. The DNA of the CDR3 is TGCAGCGCTACGGGACTAGCGGACTCCTACAATGAGCAGTTCTTC. It yields the protein CSATGLADSYNEQFF.

This chain uses TRBV13 with TRBJ1-1, with a possible D match to TRBD1 (5 bases). Germline V gene sequence: CDR1 PRHDT, CDR2 FYEKMQ (reference sequence). The V end was cut by 4 bases, the J end by 1 base, with 10 bases between. CDR3 length equals 14 residues. The CDR3 protein is CASSYPGGNTEAFF. The CDR3 coding sequence is TGTGCCAGCAGCTATCCCGGGGGGAACACTGAAGCTTTCTTT.

The V gene is TRBV6-5, the J gene TRBJ2-1; D unresolved. The germline V gene encodes CDR1 MNHEY and CDR2 SVGAGI. V lost 2 bases and J 5 bases, leaving 10 bases between the germline ends. This CDR3 contains 14 residues. The CDR3 bases are TGTGCCAGCAGTTACCGCTCTACTAACAATGAGCAGTTCTTC. Its protein is CASSYRSTNNEQFF.

V and J are TRBV5-1 and TRBJ2-3; D might be TRBD2 (6 bases). Germline V gene lookup returns CDR1 SGHRS and CDR2 YFSETQ. V was clipped by 5 bases and J by 0 bases, with 10 bases between them. CDR3 length: 14 residues. The CDR3 bases are TGCGCCAGCAGGCCCGGGACTAGCACAGATACGCAGTATTTT. Translation: CASRPGTSTDTQYF.

The rearrangement joins TRBV6-5 to TRBJ2-1, with D possibly TRBD1 on 8 matching bases. The CDR3 is 14 residues long. Germline V gives CDR1 MNHEY, CDR2 SVGAGI. The V end was cut by 6 bases, the J end by 7 bases, with 16 bases between. This CDR3 is CASSTQGGLNEQFF. For the CDR3, the DNA is TGTGCCAGCAGCACACAGGGGGGACTAAATGAGCAGTTCTTC.

V usage is TRBV5-4 and J usage is TRBJ1-2; D is perhaps TRBD1 (5 bases). The length of the CDR3 is 14 residues. Trimming shortened V by 5 bases and J by 4 bases, and 15 bases separated the two germline ends. CDR1 is SGHNT, CDR2 YYREEE, per germline (reference sequence). The CDR3 region has the DNA TGTGCCAGCAGTTATAGCGGACACAGCTATGGCTACACCTTC. Translating it yields CASSYSGHSYGYTF.

In this sample, this clone turned up once. This chain uses TRBV10-3 with TRBJ1-3, with TRBD1 identical over 10 bases. With V trimmed by 7 bases and J by 4 bases, 4 bases remained unmatched. The CDR3 contains 14 residues. Germline V gives CDR1 ENHRY, CDR2 SYGVKD. In nucleotides, the CDR3 is TGTGCCATCAATGACAGGGGGCGAGGAAACACCATATATTTT. This translates into CAINDRGRGNTIYF.

The chain links TRBV5-1 to TRBJ2-4; TRBD2 matches at 11 bases. The CDR3 length is 16 residues. The J segment lost 7 bases and the V segment lost 2 bases, leaving 8 bases of the junction unmatched. Germline V gene lookup returns CDR1 SGHRS and CDR2 YFSETQ. This CDR3 is CASSFLSGGAGNIQYF. CDR3 nucleotides: TGCGCCAGCAGCTTCCTTAGCGGGGGGGCCGGGAACATTCAGTACTTC.

This clone showed up just once. The sample has other DNA sequences that encode this CDR3 too. This sequence joins TRBV15 and TRBJ2-3; D gene uncertain. Germline V gene lookup returns CDR1 LNHNV and CDR2 YYDKDF (reference sequence). This CDR3 region has 16 residues. V lost 0 bases, J lost 1 base, and 11 bases lay in between. The CDR3 nucleotides read TGTGCCACCAGCAGAGATGGTGGCCAAGGCACAGATACGCAGTATTTT. It codes for CATSRDGGQGTDTQYF.

Written as DNA, the CDR3 is TGTGCCAGCAGCGCGGGAGCCCGTTTGGCCACCGGGGAGCTGTTTTTT. Encoded protein: CASSAGARLATGELFF. The V and J genes are TRBV5-8 and TRBJ2-2, with TRBD2 matching 7 bases. The germline gives CDR1 SGHTS, CDR2 YDEGEE. The CDR3 consists of 16 residues. After removal of 4 bases from V and 4 bases from J, the junction contained 10 bases not matched to a gene.

The chain uses TRBV7-9 and TRBJ1-2, with 7 bases identical to TRBD1. V was clipped by 4 bases and J by 7 bases; unmatched bases: 6. Germline values: CDR1 SEHNR, CDR2 FQNEAQ (reference sequence). The CDR3 spans 13 residues. The chain's CDR3 is CASSSTGYRGYTF. DNA for the CDR3: TGTGCCAGCAGCTCGACAGGGTACCGTGGCTACACCTTC.

This clone was seen ten or more times. The rearrangement joins TRBV4-2 to TRBJ2-5; TRBD2 matches at 10 bases. Germline CDR1 LGHNA, CDR2 YNFKEQ. This CDR3 is 16 amino acids long. The V and J ends lost 2 bases and 0 bases, in that order; junction bases with no gene match: 3. CDR3 sequence (DNA): TGTGCCAGCAGCCAAATCGGACTAGCGGACCAAGAGACCCAGTACTTC. This translates into CASSQIGLADQETQYF.

This clone was seen a few times. The CDR3 protein is CASSQAGGESGYTF. The CDR3 DNA is TGTGCCAGCAGCCAAGCAGGGGGCGAGTCTGGCTACACCTTC. The chain joins TRBV6-5 to TRBJ1-2; 8 positions agree with TRBD1. The CDR3 runs 14 residues. The germline gives CDR1 MNHEY, CDR2 SVGAGI. V lost 6 bases and J lost 7; bases outside the gene matches: 10.

The chain joins TRBV9 to TRBJ2-3, with TRBD2 matching 8 bases. The CDR3 sequence is 20 residues long. Germline-derived CDR1 and CDR2 are SGDLS and YYNGEE. Trimming at V came to 0 bases and at J to 4 bases, leaving 19 bases not matched to a gene. CDR3 sequence (DNA): TGTGCCAGCAGCGTAGAGGCAGGGACTAGGACCCCTCGGGTCGCAGATACGCAGTATTTT. Its translation is CASSVEAGTRTPRVADTQYF.